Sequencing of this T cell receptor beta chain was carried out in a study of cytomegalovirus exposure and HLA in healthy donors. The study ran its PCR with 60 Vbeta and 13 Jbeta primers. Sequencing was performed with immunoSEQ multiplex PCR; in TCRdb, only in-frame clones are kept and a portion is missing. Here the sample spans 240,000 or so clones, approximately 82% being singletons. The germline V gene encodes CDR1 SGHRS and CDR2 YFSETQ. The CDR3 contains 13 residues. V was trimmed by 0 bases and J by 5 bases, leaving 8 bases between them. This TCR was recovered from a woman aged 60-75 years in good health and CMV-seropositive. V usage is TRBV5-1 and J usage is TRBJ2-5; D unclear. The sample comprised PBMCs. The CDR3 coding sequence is TGCGCCAGCAGCTTGGCCGAACTGGAGACCCAGTACTTC. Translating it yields CASSLAELETQYF.